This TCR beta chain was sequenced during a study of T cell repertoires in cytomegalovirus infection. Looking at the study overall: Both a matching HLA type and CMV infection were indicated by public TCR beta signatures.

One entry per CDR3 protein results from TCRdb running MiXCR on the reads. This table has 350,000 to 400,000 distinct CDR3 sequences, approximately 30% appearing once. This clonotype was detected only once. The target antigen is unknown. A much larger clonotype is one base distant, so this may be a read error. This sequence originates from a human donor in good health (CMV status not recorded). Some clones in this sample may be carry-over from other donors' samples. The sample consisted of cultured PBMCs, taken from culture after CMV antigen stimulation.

The CDR3 nucleotides are TGTGCCAGCACCAAAGGACCGTCGCCGGGAAACACCATAGATTTT. Translated, it gives CASTKGPSPGNTIDF. The rearrangement joins TRBV7-9 to TRBJ1-3; no reliable D call. CDR1 SEHNR and CDR2 FQNEAQ come from the germline V gene (reference sequence). The CDR3 is 15 amino acids.